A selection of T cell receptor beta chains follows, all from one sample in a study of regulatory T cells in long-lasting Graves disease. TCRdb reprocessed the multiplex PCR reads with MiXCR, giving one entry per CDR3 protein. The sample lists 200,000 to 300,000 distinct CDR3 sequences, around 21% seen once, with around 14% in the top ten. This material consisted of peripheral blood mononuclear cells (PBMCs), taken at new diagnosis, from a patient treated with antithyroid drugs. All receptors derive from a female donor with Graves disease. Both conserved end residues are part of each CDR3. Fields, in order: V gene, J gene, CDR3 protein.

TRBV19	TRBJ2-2	CASRAEGNTGELFF
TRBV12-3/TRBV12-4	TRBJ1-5	CASTPGGNYQPQHF
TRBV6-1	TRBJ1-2	CASSKGRPYGYTF
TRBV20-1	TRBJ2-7	CSALNYKATYEQYF
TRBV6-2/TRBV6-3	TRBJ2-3	CASSYSYRDPQNTQYF
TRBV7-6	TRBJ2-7	CASSRGQAYEQYF
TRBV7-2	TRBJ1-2	CASSPGDYGYTF
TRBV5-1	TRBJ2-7	CASSLSRDPSYEQYF
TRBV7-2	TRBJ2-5	CASSRTSGGGRRETQYF
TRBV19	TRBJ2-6	CASSILTGGKSSGANVLTF
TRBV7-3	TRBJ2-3	CASSSNPSTDTQYF
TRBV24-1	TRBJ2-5	CATSAGTGGAETQYF
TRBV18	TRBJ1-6	CASSPGTGDLVGSPLHF
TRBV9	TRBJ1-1	CASSGSNTEAFF
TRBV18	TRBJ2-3	CASSLGLADTQYF
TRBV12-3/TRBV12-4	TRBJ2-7	CASSSDSGGYSYEQYF
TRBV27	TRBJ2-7	CASSLGLPSSYEQYF
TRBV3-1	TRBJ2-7	CASSQMSSGKYEQYF
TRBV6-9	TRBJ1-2	CASSYGGTGGGNGYTF
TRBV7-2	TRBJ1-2	CASSSRKNYGYTF
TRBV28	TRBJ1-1	CASSFGLAEAFF
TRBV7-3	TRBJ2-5	CASSFGTGGGETQYF
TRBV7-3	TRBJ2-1	CASSRQDGEQFF
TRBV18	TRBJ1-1	CASSPASMGETEAFF
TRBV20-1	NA	CSARGRLAGGSYEQYF
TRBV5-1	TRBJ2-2	CASSFGLPNTGELFF